This TCR beta chain was obtained from a study of technical replicates of blood from a handful of donors. This CDR3 comprises 13 residues. The germline gives CDR1 SGHTA, CDR2 FQGNSA. Trimming left V 1 base short and J 7 bases short, with 7 bases between. TCRdb's copy holds only in-frame clones and misses some; the assay was immunoSEQ multiplex PCR. The sample carries 60,000 to 75,000 clones, approximately 87% recorded once. The sample comprised PBMCs. This sequence joins TRBV7-2 and TRBJ1-4; unclear D gene. This TCR was recovered from a human donor in good health. Some clones in this sample may be carry-over from other donors' samples. The CDR3 is CASSLGGSEKLFF. CDR3 DNA: TGTGCCAGCAGCTTAGGTGGGAGTGAAAAACTGTTTTTT.